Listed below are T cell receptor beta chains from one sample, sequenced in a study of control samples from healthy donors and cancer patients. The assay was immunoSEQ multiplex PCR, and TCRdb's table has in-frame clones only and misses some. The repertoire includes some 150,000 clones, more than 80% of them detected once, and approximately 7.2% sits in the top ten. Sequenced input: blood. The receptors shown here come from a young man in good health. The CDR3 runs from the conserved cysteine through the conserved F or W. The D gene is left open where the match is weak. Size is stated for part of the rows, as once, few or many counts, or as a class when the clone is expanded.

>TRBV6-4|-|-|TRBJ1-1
CASSDSGGTEAFF
TGTGCCAGCAGTGACTCAGGGGGGACTGAAGCTTTCTTT
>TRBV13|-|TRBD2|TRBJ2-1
CASSATSTDEQFF
TGTGCCAGCAGCGCGACTAGCACCGATGAGCAGTTCTTC
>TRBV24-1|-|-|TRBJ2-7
CATSDVGVPGEQYF
TGTGCCACCAGTGATGTTGGGGTCCCTGGGGAGCAGTACTTC
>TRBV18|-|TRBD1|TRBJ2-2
CASSPTRGRSGELFF
TGTGCCAGCTCACCAACAAGGGGGCGGTCCGGGGAGCTGTTTTTT
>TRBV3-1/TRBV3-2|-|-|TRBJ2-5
CASSQGGTAQETQYF
TGTGCCAGCAGCCAAGGAGGAACAGCCCAAGAGACCCAGTACTTC
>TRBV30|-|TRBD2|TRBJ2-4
CAWSVGTSGTVKNIQYF
TGTGCCTGGAGTGTAGGTACTAGCGGGACCGTCAAAAACATTCAGTACTTC
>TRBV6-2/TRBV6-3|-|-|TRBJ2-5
CASIPPHPQPLSSPKQTETQYF
TGTGCCAGCATCCCACCCCACCCCCAGCCCCTATCCAGTCCCAAACAGACGGAGACCCAGTACTTC
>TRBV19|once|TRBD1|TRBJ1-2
CASSIDRVNYGYTF
TGTGCCAGTAGTATTGACAGGGTGAATTATGGCTACACCTTC
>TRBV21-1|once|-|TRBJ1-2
CASSHQWDREYGYTF
TGTGCCAGCAGCCATCAGTGGGACAGAGAATATGGCTACACCTTC
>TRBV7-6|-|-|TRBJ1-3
CASSSDRDGGPLGNTIYF
TGTGCCAGCAGCTCCGATCGGGACGGCGGTCCTCTGGGAAACACCATATATTTT
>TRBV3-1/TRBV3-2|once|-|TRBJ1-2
CASSQAEGYGYTF
TGTGCCAGCAGCCAAGCGGAGGGCTATGGCTACACCTTC
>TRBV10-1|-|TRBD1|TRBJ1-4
CASSERQGRRVEKLFF
TGCGCCAGCAGTGAGAGACAGGGGCGCCGGGTTGAAAAACTGTTTTTT
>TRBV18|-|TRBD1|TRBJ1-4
CASSPPAGQGAQNEKLFF
TGTGCCAGCTCACCACCGGCGGGGCAGGGGGCACAGAATGAAAAACTGTTTTTT
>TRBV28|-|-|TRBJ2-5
CASSPRRADQETQYF
TGTGCCAGTAGCCCTCGGCGGGCGGACCAAGAGACCCAGTACTTC
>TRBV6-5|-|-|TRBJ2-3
CASSYSIGSTDTQYF
TGTGCCAGCAGTTACTCGATTGGGAGCACAGATACGCAGTATTTT
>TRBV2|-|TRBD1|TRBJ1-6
CASSPLRQGLNSPLHF
TGTGCCAGCAGTCCGCTCCGACAGGGACTCAATTCACCCCTCCACTTT
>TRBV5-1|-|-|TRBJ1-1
CASSFLIARGGSSPEAFF
TGCGCCAGCAGCTTTTTGATTGCCAGGGGAGGGTCAAGTCCTGAAGCTTTCTTT
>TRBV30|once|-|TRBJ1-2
CAWSDRSYGYTF
TGTGCCTGGAGTGACAGGAGCTATGGCTACACCTTC
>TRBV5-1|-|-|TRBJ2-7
CASSLDGRGSEQYF
TGCGCCAGCAGCTTGGACGGCAGGGGAAGCGAGCAGTACTTC
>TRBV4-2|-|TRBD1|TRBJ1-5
CASSPTGDQPQHF
TGTGCCAGCAGTCCGACAGGGGATCAGCCCCAGCATTTT
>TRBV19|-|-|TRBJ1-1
CASSGYTEAFF
TGTGCCAGTAGTGGGTACACTGAAGCTTTCTTT
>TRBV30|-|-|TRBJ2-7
CAWSVGLSYEQYF
TGTGCCTGGAGTGTTGGGCTGTCCTACGAGCAGTACTTC
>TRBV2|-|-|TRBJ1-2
CASSEEGRLSDGYTF
TGTGCCAGCAGTGAAGAGGGTCGCCTTTCGGATGGCTACACCTTC
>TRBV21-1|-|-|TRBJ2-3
CASSKMDGKDPDTQYF
TGTGCCAGCAGCAAAATGGATGGGAAGGACCCAGATACGCAGTATTTT
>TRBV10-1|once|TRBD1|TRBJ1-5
CASRDRGFESNQPQHF
TGCGCCAGCAGGGACAGGGGATTTGAGAGCAATCAGCCCCAGCATTTT
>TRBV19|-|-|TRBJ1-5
CASSIGQRSNQPQHF
TGTGCCAGTAGTATAGGGCAGCGTAGCAATCAGCCCCAGCATTTT
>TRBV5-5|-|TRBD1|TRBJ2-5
CASSLDDRGIVETQYF
TGTGCCAGCAGCTTGGATGACAGGGGGATCGTAGAGACCCAGTACTTC
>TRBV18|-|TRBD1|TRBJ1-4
CASSPDREEKLFF
TGTGCCAGCTCACCAGACAGGGAGGAAAAACTGTTTTTT
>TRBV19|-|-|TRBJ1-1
CASSIGINTEAFF
TGTGCCAGTAGTATAGGGATAAACACTGAAGCTTTCTTT
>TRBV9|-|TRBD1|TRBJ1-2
CASSVAGGANGYTF
TGTGCCAGCAGCGTTGCAGGGGGCGCAAATGGCTACACCTTC
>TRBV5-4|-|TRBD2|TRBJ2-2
CASSLNRGANTGELFF
TGTGCCAGCAGCTTAAACCGGGGGGCGAACACCGGGGAGCTGTTTTTT
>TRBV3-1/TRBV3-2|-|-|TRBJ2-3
CASSQDARGSADTQYF
TGTGCCAGCAGCCAAGATGCCAGGGGAAGCGCAGATACGCAGTATTTT
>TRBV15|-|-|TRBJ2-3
CATSRDKGDTQYF
TGTGCCACCAGCAGAGATAAGGGAGATACGCAGTATTTT
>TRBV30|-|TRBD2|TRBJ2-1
CAWSALRLGGSYNEQFF
TGTGCCTGGAGCGCCCTTCGTCTTGGCGGGAGTTACAATGAGCAGTTCTTC
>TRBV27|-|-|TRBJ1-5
CASSSPGPNLNQPQHF
TGTGCCAGCAGTTCTCCCGGGCCAAACTTGAATCAGCCCCAGCATTTT